The 21 T cell receptor beta chains listed next were all sequenced from one sample in a study of shared clonotypes between healthy human individuals. Here immunoSEQ multiplex PCR was the method, and the copy in TCRdb shows in-frame clones only, minus some. This sample yields 2 million to 2.5 million clones, of which around 96% are seen a single time; roughly 1% belongs to the top ten. Terminally differentiated effector memory CD45RA+ cells were excluded by CCR7 positive selection of CD45RO-negative cells. Sample: naive CD8+ T cells sorted from blood. The receptors come from a man between 18 and 35 years old in good health.

A word on this clone: Other nucleotide sequences in the sample specify the same CDR3. The DNA for the CDR3 is TGTGCCTGGACCTTAGCGGGAAGCTCCTACGAGCAGTACTTC. This gives the protein CAWTLAGSSYEQYF. The V gene is TRBV30, the J gene TRBJ2-7; the match to TRBD2 covers 8 bases. V trimming: 4 bases; J trimming: 0 bases; junction bases outside the gene matches: 5. This CDR3 comprises 14 residues. CDR1 GTSNPN and CDR2 SVGIG come from the germline V gene (reference sequence).

The chain joins TRBV5-1 to TRBJ2-3, with D possibly being TRBD1 (5 bases). Germline V gene lookup returns CDR1 SGHRS and CDR2 YFSETQ. The CDR3 contains 17 residues. V lost 6 bases, J lost 0 bases, and 20 bases lay in between. This CDR3 reads CASIWGFQWGSTDTQYF. DNA for the CDR3: TGCGCCAGCATCTGGGGCTTTCAGTGGGGAAGCACAGATACGCAGTATTTT.

The chain is built from TRBV6-5 and TRBJ2-7, with a tentative D call TRBD1 (6 bases). The CDR3 contains 14 residues. In germline, CDR1 is MNHEY, CDR2 SVGAGI. Trimming took off 4 bases at V and 0 bases at J, with 10 bases between the two ends. CDR3 in amino acids: CASSFGQISYEQYF. As DNA, the CDR3 is TGTGCCAGCAGTTTTGGACAGATCTCCTACGAGCAGTACTTC.

The chain recombines TRBV2 with TRBJ2-1, with D possibly TRBD1 on 5 matching bases. Trimming removed 1 base from V and 10 bases from J, with 11 bases in between. CDR1 is SNHLY and CDR2 is FYNNEI in the germline V gene. The CDR3 spans 13 residues. In DNA form, the CDR3 reads TGTGCCAGCAGTGAAGGAGGCTACAGGGAGCAGTTCTTC. This translates into CASSEGGYREQFF.

V is TRBV4-1 and J is TRBJ2-1, with 9 bases identical to TRBD2. This CDR3 is built from 13 residues. Germline-derived CDR1 and CDR2 are MGHRA and YSYEKL. J was trimmed by 12 bases and V by 1 base; bases with no gene match: 4. CDR3 nucleotide sequence: TGCGCCAGCAGCCAAGTCCTAGCGGGAATGCAGTTCTTC. Translating gives CASSQVLAGMQFF.

V usage is TRBV15 and J usage is TRBJ1-6; the D gene is possibly TRBD1 (6 bases). This CDR3 has 15 residues. The ends were cut back, 5 bases at V and 7 bases at J, with 15 bases in the middle. Germline V lookup: CDR1 LNHNV, CDR2 YYDKDF (reference sequence). CDR3 DNA: TGTGCCACCAGCCCCGATCTGGGGGCCAATTCACCCCTCCACTTT. Translating it yields CATSPDLGANSPLHF.

The chain uses TRBV4-1 and TRBJ2-7, with TRBD2 matching over 8 bases. The germline gives CDR1 MGHRA, CDR2 YSYEKL. The CDR3 spans 15 residues. Germline trimming cut 1 base from V and 2 bases from J; bases unmatched to any gene: 4. The CDR3 coding sequence is TGCGCCAGCAGCCAAGGGTCGGGAGGGCCCTACGAGCAGTACTTC. It yields the protein CASSQGSGGPYEQYF.

Notes on this clone: The sample contains more than one DNA sequence encoding this CDR3. The rearrangement uses TRBV19 and TRBJ2-2; perhaps TRBD2 as D (5 bases). V was trimmed by 2 bases and J by 5 bases, leaving 6 bases between them. The germline V gene encodes CDR1 LNHDA and CDR2 SQIVND (reference sequence). This CDR3 has 13 residues. The DNA of the CDR3 is TGTGCCAGTAGTATACCGGGGACCGGGGAGCTGTTTTTT. Translated: CASSIPGTGELFF.

This chain connects TRBV11-1 to TRBJ2-7; a weak D match, TRBD2 (5 bases). Germline V gives CDR1 SGHAT, CDR2 FQDESV (reference sequence). The V end was cut by 0 bases, the J end by 2 bases, with 8 bases between. The CDR3 extends over 14 amino acids. The CDR3, as DNA: TGTGCCAGCAGCTTAGCCGGGATCACCTACGAGCAGTACTTC. It yields the protein CASSLAGITYEQYF.

The chain combines TRBV6-1 with TRBJ1-5; D remains ambiguous. CDR1 MNHNS and CDR2 SASEGT come from the germline V gene. The CDR3 extends over 14 amino acids. V lost 3 bases and J 3 bases, leaving 9 bases between the germline ends. CDR3 loop: CASSEPGFNQPQHF. In DNA form, the CDR3 reads TGTGCCAGCAGTGAGCCCGGATTCAATCAGCCCCAGCATTTT.

This rearrangement joins TRBV25-1 to TRBJ1-2, with D hard to call. This CDR3 is 15 amino acids long. The germline V gene has CDR1 MGHDK and CDR2 SYGVNS. Between the trimmed V and J ends, which lost 1 base and 0 bases, there was a span of 9 bases. The CDR3 spells CASSEFKESNYGYTF. CDR3 in DNA: TGTGCCAGCAGTGAATTTAAGGAGTCTAACTATGGCTACACCTTC.

This clone was seen just once. CDR3 protein: CASSQGQDYGYTF. CDR3 sequence (DNA): TGTGCCAGCAGCCAGGGCCAGGACTATGGCTACACCTTC. The rearrangement joins TRBV7-9 to TRBJ1-2, with D perhaps matching TRBD1 (5 bases). The germline V and J ends were trimmed by 5 bases and 3 bases, with 10 bases remaining between them. Per germline, CDR1 SEHNR and CDR2 FQNEAQ (reference sequence). The CDR3 is 13 residues long.

The V and J genes are TRBV4-1 and TRBJ2-7; no clear D. With 0 bases removed from V and 2 bases from J, the gap between germline ends came to 11 bases. The length of the CDR3 is 15 residues. The germline V gene has CDR1 MGHRA and CDR2 YSYEKL. The DNA of the CDR3 is TGCGCCAGCAGCCAAGAGTCCGGGTTTACCTACGAGCAGTACTTC. This gives the protein CASSQESGFTYEQYF.

This chain uses TRBV6-5 with TRBJ1-2, with a tentative D call TRBD1 (5 bases). CDR3 length: 13 residues. Germline loops: CDR1 MNHEY, CDR2 SVGAGI. The V end lost 8 bases, the J end lost 4 bases, and 14 bases lay between the germline ends. Here the CDR3 reads CASGDGLGYGYTF. CDR3 bases: TGTGCCAGCGGGGACGGTCTTGGCTATGGCTACACCTTC.

This clone was picked up one time. The V gene is TRBV5-1, the J gene TRBJ2-1, with 8 bases identical to TRBD2. This CDR3 comprises 17 residues. The germline V gene encodes CDR1 SGHRS and CDR2 YFSETQ. V dropped 4 bases and J dropped 2; count of bases not matched to a gene: 11. The CDR3 loop is CASSPESGGFTYNEQFF. In DNA, the CDR3 is TGCGCCAGCAGCCCGGAAAGCGGGGGTTTTACCTACAATGAGCAGTTCTTC.

The chain couples TRBV28 to TRBJ2-7; TRBD1 matches 9 bases. This CDR3 is built from 15 residues. Germline values: CDR1 MDHEN, CDR2 SYDVKM. V shed 4 bases, J shed 0 bases, and the junction held 4 bases outside the gene matches. The CDR3 DNA follows: TGTGCCAGCAGTTCCCGGACAGGGGCCTCCTACGAGCAGTACTTC. This translates into CASSSRTGASYEQYF. Variable domain in full (rest from reference TRBV28 and TRBJ2-7): DVKVTQSSRYLVKRTGEKVFLECVQDMDHENMFWYRQDPGLGLRLIYFSYDVKMKEKGDIPEGYSVSREKKERFSLILESASTNQTSMYLCASSSRTGASYEQYFGPGTRLTVT.

The chain is built from TRBV19 and TRBJ2-7; tentatively, D is TRBD2 (5 bases). The CDR3 extends over 13 amino acids. V lost 7 bases to trimming and J lost 3 bases, with 13 bases between them. From germline, CDR1 is LNHDA and CDR2 SQIVND (reference sequence). CDR3 amino acids: CASTNGRDYEQYF. The DNA for the CDR3 is TGTGCCAGTACTAACGGACGGGACTACGAGCAGTACTTC.

This chain connects TRBV11-2 to TRBJ2-1; tentative D call: TRBD2 (6 bases). Trimming left V 1 base short and J 1 base short, with 8 bases between. The CDR3 consists of 15 residues. The germline CDR1 and CDR2 sequences are SGHAT and FQNNGV. This CDR3 reads CASSLAGDSYNEQFF. CDR3 DNA sequence: TGTGCCAGCAGCTTAGCGGGAGATTCCTACAATGAGCAGTTCTTC.

The chain recombines TRBV29-1 with TRBJ2-3; D tentatively fits TRBD1 or TRBD2 (5 bases each). The CDR3 loop spans 12 amino acids. Trimming cost V 7 bases and J 2 bases, with 10 bases left between them. The germline V gene has CDR1 SQVTM and CDR2 ANQGSEA. The DNA for the CDR3 is TGCAGCGGGGACGGGGCCACAGATACGCAGTATTTT. Translated, it gives CSGDGATDTQYF.

The chain uses TRBV7-9 and TRBJ2-7; 9 nucleotides line up with TRBD1. The CDR3 extends over 16 amino acids. After removal of 4 bases from V and 2 bases from J, the junction contained 9 bases not matched to a gene. CDR1 and CDR2 from the germline V gene are SEHNR and FQNEAQ (reference sequence). CDR3 coding DNA: TGTGCCAGCAGCTCAACGGCCGGGACAGGGACCTACGAGCAGTACTTC. Protein sequence: CASSSTAGTGTYEQYF.

The chain is built from TRBV30 and TRBJ1-1; D remains ambiguous. The CDR3 totals 14 residues. The germline V and J ends were trimmed by 2 bases and 1 base, with 11 bases remaining between them. Germline loops: CDR1 GTSNPN, CDR2 SVGIG (reference sequence). CDR3 sequence: CAWSWVSGNTEAFF. CDR3 DNA: TGTGCCTGGAGTTGGGTATCAGGGAACACTGAAGCTTTCTTT.